This is a list of T cell receptor beta chains from one sample in a study of human versus mouse CDR3 diversity and MHC coevolution. Clones were sequenced by immunoSEQ multiplex PCR, and TCRdb holds only the in-frame ones, with some missing. The sample consists of about 60,000 clones, just under 95% of them appearing once. Sequences were obtained from naive CD4+ T cells from blood. The receptor set was obtained from a person between 60 and 70 years old in good health. Both conserved end residues are part of each CDR3. D genes are given only for firm matches. Not every row has a clone size; where given, it reads once, few, many or a size class.

v_gene,j_gene,abundance,d_gene,CDR3aa,CDR3nt
TRBV5-1,TRBJ2-1,.,.,CASSLAGLSGSYNEQFF,TGCGCCAGCAGCTTGGCCGGCTTGAGCGGCTCCTACAATGAGCAGTTCTTC
TRBV7-9,TRBJ1-3,.,.,CAPGAGTKAGNTIYF,TGTGCCCCTGGGGCAGGCACCAAGGCTGGAAACACCATATATTTT
TRBV9,TRBJ2-3,.,.,CASSVGASDSTDTQYF,TGTGCCAGCAGCGTAGGCGCTAGCGATAGCACAGATACGCAGTATTTT
TRBV6-5,TRBJ2-7,.,TRBD1,CASSYSTGEGYEQYF,TGTGCCAGCAGTTACTCGACAGGGGAAGGCTACGAGCAGTACTTC
TRBV4-2,TRBJ2-1,.,.,CASSQDHYNEQFF,TGTGCCAGCAGCCAAGACCACTACAATGAGCAGTTCTTC
TRBV5-1,TRBJ2-5,.,TRBD2,CASEGLAGQETQYF,TGCGCCAGCGAGGGACTAGCGGGACAAGAGACCCAGTACTTC
TRBV7-2,TRBJ2-1,.,.,CASSLGTRSGNEQFF,TGTGCCAGCAGCTTAGGCACTAGATCAGGCAATGAGCAGTTCTTC
TRBV21-1,TRBJ2-7,.,.,CASSKWGETYEQYF,TGTGCCAGCAGCAAATGGGGCGAGACCTACGAGCAGTACTTC
TRBV10-3,TRBJ2-4,once,TRBD1,CAISGQGKNIQYF,TGTGCCATCAGCGGACAGGGGAAAAACATTCAGTACTTC
TRBV9,TRBJ2-7,.,TRBD1,CASSVEGAPEQYF,TGTGCCAGCAGCGTAGAGGGGGCCCCCGAGCAGTACTTC
TRBV18,TRBJ1-2,.,.,CASSPRVQGEMGGYTF,TGTGCCAGCTCACCACGAGTACAGGGAGAAATGGGAGGCTACACCTTC
TRBV2,TRBJ1-3,few,.,CASSVDSTGNTIYF,TGTGCCAGCAGTGTAGACTCGACTGGAAACACCATATATTTT
TRBV30,TRBJ1-1,.,.,CAWTDDSYTEAFF,TGTGCCTGGACCGACGACAGCTACACTGAAGCTTTCTTT
TRBV6-1,TRBJ2-7,.,TRBD2,CASSEEGLAGGTF,TGTGCCAGCAGTGAAGAAGGACTAGCGGGAGGAACCTTC
TRBV19,TRBJ2-1,.,TRBD2,CASSAGLANEQFF,TGTGCCAGTAGTGCGGGACTAGCGAATGAGCAGTTCTTC
TRBV6-5,TRBJ2-7,.,TRBD1,CASRGGGTGLYEQYF,TGTGCCAGCAGAGGGGGGGGGACAGGGTTATACGAGCAGTACTTC
TRBV6-1,TRBJ1-2,.,TRBD1,CASRLPGQGPSYTF,TGTGCCAGCAGGCTACCTGGACAGGGCCCAAGCTACACCTTC
TRBV4-2,TRBJ1-6,.,TRBD1,CASSQDLGTGGSPLHF,TGTGCCAGCAGCCAAGACCTCGGGACAGGGGGGTCACCCCTCCACTTT
TRBV10-2,TRBJ1-6,.,TRBD1,CASSGGDRGTDLTLHF,TGCGCCAGCAGTGGGGGGGACAGGGGGACCGATTTGACCCTCCACTTT
TRBV7-7,TRBJ2-5,.,TRBD2,CASSPRRGVEETQYF,TGTGCCAGCAGCCCGAGGCGGGGGGTTGAAGAGACCCAGTACTTC
TRBV6-6,TRBJ1-1,.,TRBD1,CASSDRGRGNTEAFF,TGTGCCAGCAGCGACAGGGGGCGCGGGAACACTGAAGCTTTCTTT
TRBV7-9,TRBJ1-2,.,TRBD1,CASSPWTGVGYTF,TGTGCCAGCAGCCCATGGACAGGGGTTGGCTACACCTTC
TRBV7-3,TRBJ2-7,.,.,CASSGYSGYEQYF,TGTGCCAGCAGCGGTTATTCGGGCTACGAGCAGTACTTC
TRBV5-1,TRBJ1-1,.,TRBD1,CASSLLPDGQGTEAFF,TGCGCCAGCAGCTTGTTACCGGACGGACAGGGCACTGAAGCTTTCTTT
TRBV10-3,TRBJ1-1,.,TRBD1,CATRDSTMNTEAFF,TGTGCCACCCGGGACAGCACAATGAACACTGAAGCTTTCTTT
TRBV5-1,TRBJ2-7,.,.,CASSFGQVNEQYF,TGCGCCAGCAGCTTCGGTCAGGTCAACGAGCAGTACTTC
TRBV2,TRBJ2-5,.,.,CATTQSGQETQYF,TGTGCCACCACTCAATCGGGACAAGAGACCCAGTACTTC
TRBV7-9,TRBJ2-7,.,TRBD2,CASSLMLAGVGEQYF,TGTGCCAGCAGCTTAATGCTAGCGGGAGTTGGAGAGCAGTACTTC
TRBV29-1,TRBJ1-2,.,TRBD1,CSVAPGQGAGGYTF,TGCAGCGTTGCCCCGGGGCAGGGGGCGGGCGGCTACACCTTC
TRBV9,TRBJ2-7,.,TRBD2,CASSVDGGRALEQYF,TGTGCCAGCAGCGTAGATGGCGGGAGGGCTCTCGAGCAGTACTTC
TRBV6-5,TRBJ1-2,once,.,CASRNGGYGYTF,TGTGCCAGCAGAAACGGGGGGTATGGCTACACCTTC
TRBV30,TRBJ1-1,.,.,CAWSVRDGGRGAEAFF,TGTGCCTGGAGTGTACGTGACGGAGGGCGGGGTGCTGAAGCTTTCTTT
TRBV18,TRBJ1-6,.,.,CASSPGGRDNSPLHF,TGTGCCAGCTCACCCGGGGGACGGGATAATTCACCCCTCCACTTT
TRBV21-1,TRBJ1-1,.,.,CASSCDRDTEAFF,TGTGCCAGCAGCTGTGACAGGGACACTGAAGCTTTCTTT
TRBV21-1,TRBJ2-7,.,.,CASSRDRGHVYEQYF,TGTGCCAGCAGCAGGGACAGGGGGCATGTATACGAGCAGTACTTC
TRBV2,TRBJ2-3,.,.,CAIQGGPGTDTQYF,TGTGCCATACAAGGGGGTCCAGGGACAGATACGCAGTATTTT
TRBV5-1,TRBJ2-4,few,TRBD1,CASSLEPHRGPDIQYF,TGCGCCAGCAGCCTCGAACCCCACAGGGGGCCGGACATTCAGTACTTC
TRBV19,TRBJ1-1,.,TRBD1,CASTPTGMNTEAFF,TGTGCCAGTACCCCGACAGGGATGAACACTGAAGCTTTCTTT
TRBV6-5,TRBJ2-5,.,TRBD2,CASSRSLAGQETQYF,TGTGCCAGCAGCCGTTCACTAGCGGGCCAAGAGACCCAGTACTTC
TRBV9,TRBJ2-7,.,.,CASGTGGLSYEQYF,TGTGCCAGCGGGACTGGCGGCCTCTCCTACGAGCAGTACTTC
TRBV5-1,TRBJ2-2,.,TRBD2,CASSFSGTPGELFF,TGCGCCAGCAGCTTTAGCGGGACTCCCGGGGAGCTGTTTTTT
TRBV30,TRBJ2-5,.,TRBD2,CAWSVRGGPRETQYF,TGTGCCTGGAGTGTTAGGGGAGGGCCGCGAGAGACCCAGTACTTC
TRBV7-2,TRBJ2-1,.,TRBD2,CASSFVAGGSYNEQFF,TGTGCCAGCAGCTTTGTAGCGGGAGGCTCCTACAATGAGCAGTTCTTC
TRBV7-2,TRBJ1-6,.,TRBD1,CASSKGQGGSPLHF,TGTGCCAGCAGCAAGGGACAGGGTGGATCACCCCTCCACTTT
TRBV11-3,TRBJ2-1,.,TRBD2,CASSLRGTSGYNEQFF,TGTGCCAGCAGCCTTCGAGGGACTAGCGGGTACAATGAGCAGTTCTTC
TRBV6-1,TRBJ1-4,.,.,CASSEGVTIYANEKLFF,TGTGCCAGCAGTGAAGGCGTCACCATATACGCTAATGAAAAACTGTTTTTT
TRBV4-2,TRBJ2-7,.,TRBD2,CASSQDPPTSGRPYEQYF,TGTGCCAGCAGCCAAGACCCCCCGACTAGCGGGAGGCCCTACGAGCAGTACTTC
TRBV7-9,TRBJ2-3,.,TRBD2,CASSLAGAGTDTQYF,TGTGCCAGCAGCTTAGCGGGAGCGGGGACAGATACGCAGTATTTT
TRBV7-9,TRBJ1-1,.,TRBD1,CASSLGQMNTEAFF,TGTGCCAGCAGCCTGGGACAGATGAACACTGAAGCTTTCTTT
TRBV4-1,TRBJ2-2,.,.,CASSQDSQANTGELFF,TGCGCCAGCAGCCAAGATTCACAGGCGAACACCGGGGAGCTGTTTTTT